What follows are 32 T cell receptor beta chains derived from one specimen sequenced in a study of shared clonotypes between healthy human individuals. The repertoire was sequenced with immunoSEQ multiplex PCR; TCRdb's copy has only in-frame clones and lacks some. The profile shows about 2,500,000 clones, just over 90% of them singletons. Source material: naive CD4+ T cells sorted from blood. Subset given: CD45RA+ positively selected. The receptors stem from a young man in good health.

As concerns this clone: The same CDR3 is also encoded by other DNA sequences in this sample. The V gene is TRBV10-1, the J gene TRBJ1-1; possible D gene TRBD1, 5 bases. The CDR3 loop spans 14 amino acids. Looked up from germline, CDR1 is WNHNN and CDR2 is SYGVQD (reference sequence). The V gene lost 3 bases and the J gene lost 4 bases, with 12 bases spanning the gap. The CDR3 sequence: CASSDLQGGTEAFF. The CDR3, as DNA: TGCGCCAGCAGTGACCTCCAGGGTGGCACTGAAGCTTTCTTT.

Points on this clone: Germline is not matched at one junction end, which may reflect a read error. Other DNA sequences from this sample encode an identical CDR3 as well. The V gene is TRBV10-1, the J gene TRBJ2-7; 7 bases are shared with TRBD1. Germline lookup yields CDR1 WNHNN and CDR2 SYGVQD (reference sequence). The CDR3 is 14 amino acids. The CDR3 nucleotides read TGTGCCAGCAGTGAGGGGGCAGGGACGGGCGAGCAGTACTTC. Its protein is CASSEGAGTGEQYF.

V usage is TRBV12-5 and J usage is TRBJ2-2; no firm D call. The CDR3 length is 18 residues. From germline, CDR1 is LGHNT and CDR2 FRNRAP. Trimming took 0 bases from V and 5 from J, leaving 19 bases between them. CDR3: CASGLVLFVRMQTGELFF. The CDR3 region has the DNA TGTGCTAGTGGTTTGGTACTTTTTGTCCGGATGCAGACCGGGGAGCTGTTTTTT. Based on the CDR3 plus reference TRBV12-5 and TRBJ2-2, the full variable domain is DARVTQTPRHKVTEMGQEVTMRCQPILGHNTVFWYRQTMMQGLELLAYFRNRAPLDDSGMPKDRFSAEMPDATLATLKIQPSEPRDSAVYFCASGLVLFVRMQTGELFFGEGSRLTVL.

V is TRBV18 and J is TRBJ1-1; 8 bases agree with TRBD1. Looked up from germline, CDR1 is KGHSH and CDR2 is LQKENI. The CDR3 is made up of 16 amino acids. V dropped 4 bases and J dropped 3; count of bases not matched to a gene: 10. In DNA form, the CDR3 reads TGTGCCAGCTCACTACGGCAGGGGGCCTATGACACTGAAGCTTTCTTT. This translates into CASSLRQGAYDTEAFF.

J is TRBJ2-1 and V is TRBV18; D unclear. Germline CDR1 is KGHSH and CDR2 is LQKENI. The V end lost 2 bases, the J end lost 2 bases, and 10 bases lay between the germline ends. This CDR3 is 15 amino acids long. This chain's CDR3 is CASSPSQDAYNEQFF. DNA of the CDR3: TGTGCCAGCTCACCAAGTCAGGACGCCTACAATGAGCAGTTCTTC.

This clone has a single count. CDR3 protein: CASRRTGPNYEQYF. CDR3 sequence (DNA): TGTGCCAGCAGAAGGACAGGGCCAAACTACGAGCAGTACTTC. The chain has TRBV27 and TRBJ2-7, with 8 bases lining up with TRBD1. The junction had 7 bases not matched to a gene; V was cut back by 6 bases and J by 3 bases. The CDR3 covers 14 residues. Germline V lookup: CDR1 MNHEY, CDR2 SMNVEV (reference sequence).

The chain recombines TRBV18 with TRBJ2-5; D is unclear. The germline V gene has CDR1 KGHSH and CDR2 LQKENI. Deletions cut 1 base from V and 0 bases from J, with 6 bases between. This CDR3 region has 14 residues. Written as DNA, the CDR3 is TGTGCCAGCTCACCACTCCCGTACCAAGAGACCCAGTACTTC. This sequence encodes CASSPLPYQETQYF. Filled out from reference TRBV18 and TRBJ2-5, the complete variable domain reads NAGVMQNPRHLVRRRGQEARLRCSPMKGHSHVYWYRQLPEEGLKFMVYLQKENIIDESGMPKERFSAEFPKEGPSILRIQQVVRGDSAAYFCASSPLPYQETQYFGPGTRLLVL.

As to this clone: In the same sample, other DNA sequences code for this CDR3. The chain has TRBV28 and TRBJ1-5; D uncertain. Germline CDR1 is MDHEN and CDR2 is SYDVKM. The CDR3 extends over 14 amino acids. Trimming left V 2 bases short and J 1 base short, with 6 bases between. Written as DNA, the CDR3 is TGTGCCAGCAGTTTAACGGTGAGCAATCAGCCCCAGCATTTT. Translating it yields CASSLTVSNQPQHF.

This chain joins TRBV10-2 and TRBJ2-3; 11 positions match TRBD2. Per germline, CDR1 WSHSY and CDR2 SAAADI. The CDR3 contains 17 residues. With V trimmed by 3 bases and J by 2 bases, 7 bases remained unmatched. Written as DNA, the CDR3 is TGCGCCAGCAGTGAACTAGCGGGAGTGGCGTCCACAGATACGCAGTATTTT. Translation gives CASSELAGVASTDTQYF.

V is TRBV6-6 and J is TRBJ1-3; 8 positions match TRBD1. This CDR3 has 16 residues. Germline V gene sequence: CDR1 MNHNY, CDR2 SVGAGI (reference sequence). Trimming took 6 bases from V and 0 from J; bases not matched to a gene: 7. CDR3 amino acids: CASSPADRGSGNTIYF. The CDR3 region has the DNA TGTGCCAGCAGCCCCGCCGACAGGGGCTCTGGAAACACCATATATTTT.

V is TRBV10-2 and J is TRBJ1-1; the D is unclear. Per germline, CDR1 WSHSY and CDR2 SAAADI. The V gene lost 7 bases and the J gene lost 4 bases, with 16 bases spanning the gap. The CDR3 totals 14 residues. The CDR3 DNA follows: TGCGCCAGCAAACTCACGGCGGCGGGCACTGAAGCTTTCTTT. Amino acids: CASKLTAAGTEAFF.

This clone has only one observation. J is TRBJ2-3 and V is TRBV5-1; D possibly matches TRBD1 or TRBD2 (5 bases each). The CDR3 is 12 residues long. Germline loops: CDR1 SGHRS, CDR2 YFSETQ. Trimming removed 3 bases from V and 4 bases from J, with 6 bases in between. Written as DNA, the CDR3 is TGCGCCAGCAGCTGGGGGTCAGATACGCAGTATTTT. Amino acids: CASSWGSDTQYF.

The genes are TRBV7-8 and TRBJ1-6; D is uncertain. Germline V gene lookup returns CDR1 SGHVS and CDR2 FQNEAQ. This CDR3 contains 18 residues. V was clipped by 5 bases and J by 0 bases, with 17 bases between them. CDR3 nucleotides: TGTGCCAGCAGCCAAAGAGGCGGGAAGAGCTCCTATAATTCACCCCTCCACTTT. The encoded protein is CASSQRGGKSSYNSPLHF.

This clone came up a few times. The chain employs TRBV5-1 and TRBJ2-7, with 7 positions matching TRBD1. CDR3 length: 14 residues. Germline CDR1 reads SGHRS; CDR2 reads YFSETQ. J lost 5 bases, V lost 4 bases, and 9 bases had no gene match. CDR3 sequence reads: CASSGDSLHDEQYF. The DNA of the CDR3 is TGCGCCAGCAGCGGGGACAGCCTCCACGACGAGCAGTACTTC. Complete variable domain (other parts from reference TRBV5-1 and TRBJ2-7): KAGVTQTPRYLIKTRGQQVTLSCSPISGHRSVSWYQQTPGQGLQFLFEYFSETQRNKGNFPGRFSGRQFSNSRSEMNVSTLELGDSALYLCASSGDSLHDEQYFGPGTRLTVT.

This rearrangement joins TRBV4-3 to TRBJ1-2; D is unresolved. The germline CDR1 and CDR2 sequences are LGHNA and YSLEER. CDR3 length: 14 amino acids. Trimming removed 0 bases at V and 0 bases at J, with 5 bases between. This CDR3 is CASSQDVANYGYTF. The DNA for the CDR3 is TGCGCCAGCAGCCAAGATGTGGCTAACTATGGCTACACCTTC.

J is TRBJ2-5 and V is TRBV5-1; D call uncertain. Trimming stripped 4 bases from V and 1 base from J, with 14 bases between. Germline CDR1 is SGHRS and CDR2 is YFSETQ. The CDR3 sequence is 15 residues long. The CDR3: CASSTGRRSQETQYF. The CDR3 coding sequence is TGCGCCAGCAGCACCGGACGGCGCTCCCAAGAGACCCAGTACTTC.

With respect to this clone: As the CDR3 is not closed by the conserved phenylalanine or tryptophan, this likely results from a read error. The DNA is left out, because the CDR3 cannot be placed on it with certainty; the CDR3 is given as TCRdb lists it. The chain links TRBV23-1 to TRBJ2-7. TRBV23-1 is labeled an ORF, and its function is uncertain. The CDR3 has 8 residues if both end residues are counted. The CDR3 protein is CASSLGRL.

The chain joins TRBV7-2 to TRBJ2-2; 8 bases fit TRBD1. The CDR3 contains 16 residues. Looked up from germline, CDR1 is SGHTA and CDR2 is FQGNSA. Trimming removed 4 bases from V and 3 bases from J; junction bases left unmatched: 7. CDR3 residues: CASSSRTGGYTGELFF. DNA for the CDR3: TGTGCCAGCAGCTCAAGAACAGGGGGGTACACCGGGGAGCTGTTTTTT.

This chain uses TRBV4-1 with TRBJ1-6, with TRBD1 matching over 10 bases. CDR3 length: 15 amino acids. V dropped 1 base and J dropped 10; count of bases not matched to a gene: 4. Germline CDR1 is MGHRA and CDR2 is YSYEKL. The CDR3 protein is CASSQVTGGASPLHF. DNA for the CDR3: TGCGCCAGCAGCCAAGTGACAGGGGGCGCCTCACCCCTCCACTTT.

The chain is built from TRBV6-6 and TRBJ2-2; D ambiguous. This CDR3 spans 16 amino acids. Germline V gene lookup returns CDR1 MNHNY and CDR2 SVGAGI (reference sequence). V was trimmed by 0 bases and J by 5 bases, leaving 13 bases between them. CDR3 sequence reads: CASSYSSGVGTGELFF. The CDR3 DNA reads TGTGCCAGCAGTTACTCGTCAGGAGTCGGTACCGGGGAGCTGTTTTTT.

The rearrangement joins TRBV27 to TRBJ1-3; D is unclear. Deletions cut 6 bases from V and 2 bases from J, with 8 bases between. The CDR3 runs to 13 residues. Germline V CDR1 and CDR2: MNHEY, SMNVEV (reference sequence). The CDR3 bases are TGTGCCAGCAGCCGCTTACCTGGAAACACCATATATTTT. This encodes CASSRLPGNTIYF.

The chain employs TRBV29-1 and TRBJ2-1, with 11 bases fitting TRBD2. V was pared by 2 bases and J by 4 bases, with 7 bases of the junction left unmatched. From germline, CDR1 is SQVTM and CDR2 ANQGSEA. CDR3 size: 16 residues. The CDR3 DNA follows: TGCAGCGTTGAAAAGGCGGGGACTAGCGGTTACAATGAGCAGTTCTTC. Its protein is CSVEKAGTSGYNEQFF.

The chain combines TRBV7-6 with TRBJ2-1; possible D gene TRBD2, 6 bases. V lost 2 bases and J 6 bases, leaving 14 bases between the germline ends. The CDR3 spans 15 residues. Germline V gene data show CDR1 as SGHVS and CDR2 as FNYEAQ. This chain's CDR3 is CASSLSGLAVNEQFF. The DNA for the CDR3 is TGTGCCAGCAGCTTAAGCGGGCTTGCGGTCAATGAGCAGTTCTTC.

The chain joins TRBV6-6 to TRBJ2-7; 9 bases are shared with TRBD2. The length of the CDR3 is 15 residues. Germline V lookup: CDR1 MNHNY, CDR2 SVGAGI (reference sequence). Trimming took 3 bases from V and 2 from J; bases not matched to a gene: 5. The CDR3 DNA sequence: TGTGCCAGCAGTTATCCTAGCGGGAAAGCCTACGAGCAGTACTTC. Protein: CASSYPSGKAYEQYF.

The rearrangement links TRBV5-1 to TRBJ2-6; 11 bases line up with TRBD1. The CDR3 is made up of 17 amino acids. The germline V gene encodes CDR1 SGHRS and CDR2 YFSETQ. After removal of 4 bases from V and 0 bases from J, the junction contained 3 bases not matched to a gene. The CDR3 loop is CASSAGTGGSGANVLTF. CDR3 in DNA: TGCGCCAGCAGCGCCGGGACAGGGGGCTCTGGGGCCAACGTCCTGACTTTC.

Worth noting for this clone: Other DNA sequences within the sample encode an identical CDR3. V gene TRBV9 combines with J gene TRBJ1-2, with D maybe TRBD1 (5 bases). Germline V gene sequence: CDR1 SGDLS, CDR2 YYNGEE. The CDR3 is 14 residues long. V was clipped by 0 bases and J by 3 bases, with 9 bases between them. As DNA, the CDR3 is TGTGCCAGCAGCGTAGGGGAGGGGTACTATGGCTACACCTTC. Residues: CASSVGEGYYGYTF.

The chain couples TRBV7-8 to TRBJ2-2, with 9 bases fitting TRBD2. With 2 bases clipped from V and 4 bases from J, the junction kept 2 bases outside the gene matches. The CDR3 covers 15 residues. The germline V gene has CDR1 SGHVS and CDR2 FQNEAQ. The CDR3 protein is CASSLRLAVTGELFF. The CDR3 coding sequence is TGTGCCAGCAGCTTAAGACTAGCGGTCACCGGGGAGCTGTTTTTT.

The rearrangement uses TRBV7-9 and TRBJ1-2; D is uncertain. Germline loops: CDR1 SEHNR, CDR2 FQNEAQ (reference sequence). V was shortened by 2 bases and J by 4 bases, with 14 bases between the two germline ends. The CDR3 has 15 amino acids. The CDR3 DNA sequence: TGTGCCAGCAGCTTAACAGCCTCCATCGCCTATGGCTACACCTTC. Protein product: CASSLTASIAYGYTF.

The V gene is TRBV30, the J gene TRBJ1-5, with 8 bases matching TRBD1. Germline trimming cut 2 bases from V and 12 bases from J; bases unmatched to any gene: 3. Germline V CDR1 and CDR2: GTSNPN, SVGIG (reference sequence). The CDR3 has 11 residues. The CDR3 region has the DNA TGTGCCTGGAGTCGACAGGGGCACCAGCATTTT. Protein: CAWSRQGHQHF.

The chain couples TRBV7-2 to TRBJ2-1; D is possibly TRBD2 (5 bases). The germline V and J ends were trimmed by 1 base and 6 bases, with 16 bases remaining between them. This CDR3 spans 16 amino acids. Germline V gene sequence: CDR1 SGHTA, CDR2 FQGNSA. For the CDR3, the DNA is TGTGCCAGCAGCTTAGTTGGTGGGAGCGGACCCAATGAGCAGTTCTTC. Translation: CASSLVGGSGPNEQFF.

V gene TRBV6-1 combines with J gene TRBJ2-5, with TRBD1 identical over 7 bases. From germline, CDR1 is MNHNS and CDR2 SASEGT. With V trimmed by 6 bases and J by 5 bases, 9 bases remained unmatched. This CDR3 contains 14 residues. DNA for the CDR3: TGTGCCAGCAGATTCACAGGGGCGGAGGAGACCCAGTACTTC. Its protein product is CASRFTGAEETQYF.

In the case of this clone: Different DNA sequences within this sample yield the same CDR3. The rearrangement uses TRBV19 and TRBJ1-2, with TRBD1 matching over 9 bases. J gave up 7 bases and V 5 bases, and 5 bases lay outside the gene matches. The CDR3 is 13 residues long. The germline V gene encodes CDR1 LNHDA and CDR2 SQIVND (reference sequence). The CDR3 DNA follows: TGTGCCAGTAGTCAACAGGGGGCGCCTGGCTACACCTTC. The encoded protein is CASSQQGAPGYTF.